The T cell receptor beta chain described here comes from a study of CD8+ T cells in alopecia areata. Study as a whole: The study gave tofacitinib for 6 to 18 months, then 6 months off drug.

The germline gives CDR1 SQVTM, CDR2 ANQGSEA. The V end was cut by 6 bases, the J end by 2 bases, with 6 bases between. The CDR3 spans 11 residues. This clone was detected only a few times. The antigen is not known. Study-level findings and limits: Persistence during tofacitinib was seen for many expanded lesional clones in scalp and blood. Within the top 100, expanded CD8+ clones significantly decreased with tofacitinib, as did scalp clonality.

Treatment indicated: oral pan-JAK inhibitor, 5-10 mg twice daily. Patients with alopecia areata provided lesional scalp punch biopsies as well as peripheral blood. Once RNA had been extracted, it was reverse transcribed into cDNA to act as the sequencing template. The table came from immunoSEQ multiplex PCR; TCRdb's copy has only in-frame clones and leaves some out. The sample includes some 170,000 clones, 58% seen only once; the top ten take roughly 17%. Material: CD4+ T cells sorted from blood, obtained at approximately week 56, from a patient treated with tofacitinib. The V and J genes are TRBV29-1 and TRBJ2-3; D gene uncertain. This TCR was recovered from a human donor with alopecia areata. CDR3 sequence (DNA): TGCAGCGTCGGTATCACAGATACGCAGTATTTT. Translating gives CSVGITDTQYF.